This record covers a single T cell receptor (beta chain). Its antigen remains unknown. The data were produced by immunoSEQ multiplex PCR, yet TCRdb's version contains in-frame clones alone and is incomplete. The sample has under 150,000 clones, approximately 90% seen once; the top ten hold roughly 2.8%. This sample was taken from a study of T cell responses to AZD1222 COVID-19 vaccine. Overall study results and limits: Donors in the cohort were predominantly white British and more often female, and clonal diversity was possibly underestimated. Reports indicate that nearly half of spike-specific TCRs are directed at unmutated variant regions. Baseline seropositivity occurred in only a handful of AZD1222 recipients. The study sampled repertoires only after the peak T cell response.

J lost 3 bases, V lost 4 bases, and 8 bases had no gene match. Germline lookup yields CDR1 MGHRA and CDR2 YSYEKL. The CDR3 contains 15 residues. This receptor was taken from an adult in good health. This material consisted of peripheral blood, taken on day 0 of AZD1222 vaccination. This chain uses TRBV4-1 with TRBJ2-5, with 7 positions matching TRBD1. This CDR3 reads CASSLQGTLEETQYF. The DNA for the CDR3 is TGCGCCAGCAGCCTACAGGGGACCCTTGAAGAGACCCAGTACTTC.